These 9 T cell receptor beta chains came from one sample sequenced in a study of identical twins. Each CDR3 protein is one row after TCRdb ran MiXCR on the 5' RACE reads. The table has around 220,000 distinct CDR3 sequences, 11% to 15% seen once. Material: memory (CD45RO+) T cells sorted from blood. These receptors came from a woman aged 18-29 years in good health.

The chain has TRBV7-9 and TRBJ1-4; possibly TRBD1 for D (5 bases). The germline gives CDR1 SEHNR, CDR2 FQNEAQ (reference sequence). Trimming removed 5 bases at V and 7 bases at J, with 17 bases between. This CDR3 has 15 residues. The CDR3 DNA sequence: TGTGCCAGCAGCGTCAACCGGAACAGGCGTGAAAAACTGTTTTTT. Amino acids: CASSVNRNRREKLFF.

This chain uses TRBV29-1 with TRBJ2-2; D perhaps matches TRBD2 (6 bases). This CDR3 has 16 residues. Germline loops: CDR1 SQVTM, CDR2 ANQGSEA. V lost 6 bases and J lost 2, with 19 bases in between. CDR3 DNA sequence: TGCAGCGTGGACGGGACTCCGGGCCGAAACACCGGGGAGCTGTTTTTT. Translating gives CSVDGTPGRNTGELFF.

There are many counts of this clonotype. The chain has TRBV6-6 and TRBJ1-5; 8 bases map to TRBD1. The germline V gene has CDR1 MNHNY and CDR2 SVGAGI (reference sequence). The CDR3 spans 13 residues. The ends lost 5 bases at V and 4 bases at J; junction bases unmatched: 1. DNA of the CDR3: TGTGCCAGCAGTCGACAGGGGAATCAGCCCCAGCATTTT. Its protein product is CASSRQGNQPQHF.

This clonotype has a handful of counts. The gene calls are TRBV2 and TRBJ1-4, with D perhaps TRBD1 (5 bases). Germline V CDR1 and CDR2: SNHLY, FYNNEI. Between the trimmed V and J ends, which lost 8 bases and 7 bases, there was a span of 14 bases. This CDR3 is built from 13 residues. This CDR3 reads CASQQVMGEKLFF. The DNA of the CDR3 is TGTGCCAGCCAACAGGTCATGGGTGAAAAACTGTTTTTT.

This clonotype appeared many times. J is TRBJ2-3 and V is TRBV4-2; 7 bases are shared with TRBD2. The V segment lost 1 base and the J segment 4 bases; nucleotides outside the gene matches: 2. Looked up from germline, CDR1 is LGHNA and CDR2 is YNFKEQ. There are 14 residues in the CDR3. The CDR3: CASSQVGGADTQYF. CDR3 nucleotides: TGTGCCAGCAGCCAAGTGGGGGGGGCAGATACGCAGTATTTT.

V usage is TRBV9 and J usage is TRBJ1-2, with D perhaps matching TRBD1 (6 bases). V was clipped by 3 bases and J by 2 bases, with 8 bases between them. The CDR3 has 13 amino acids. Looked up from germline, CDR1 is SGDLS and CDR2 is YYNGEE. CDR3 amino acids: CASSGGQNYGYTF. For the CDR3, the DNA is TGTGCCAGCAGCGGCGGACAGAACTATGGCTACACCTTC.

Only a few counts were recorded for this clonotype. Here the CDR3 reads CASSWGRSSGANVLTF. In DNA form, the CDR3 reads TGTGCCAGCAGTTGGGGTCGATCTTCTGGGGCCAACGTCCTGACTTTC. The chain combines TRBV6-5 with TRBJ2-6, with unresolved D. Germline assignment: CDR1 MNHEY and CDR2 SVGAGI. CDR3 length: 16 amino acids. Trimming stripped 4 bases from V and 1 base from J, with 11 bases between.

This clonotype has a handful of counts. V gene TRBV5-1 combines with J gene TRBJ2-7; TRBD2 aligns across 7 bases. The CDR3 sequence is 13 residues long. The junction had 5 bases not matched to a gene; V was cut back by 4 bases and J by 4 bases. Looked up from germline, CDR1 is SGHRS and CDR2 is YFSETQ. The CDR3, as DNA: TGCGCCAGCAGCGGCCGTAGCGGGTACGAGCAGTACTTC. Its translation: CASSGRSGYEQYF.

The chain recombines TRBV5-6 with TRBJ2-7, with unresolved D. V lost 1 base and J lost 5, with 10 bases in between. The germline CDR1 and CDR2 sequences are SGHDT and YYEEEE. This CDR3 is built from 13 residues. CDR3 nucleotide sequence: TGTGCCAGCAGCTTGTTAGGGCCCCACGAGCAGTACTTC. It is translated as CASSLLGPHEQYF.